The 27 T cell receptor beta chains below were found in one sample sequenced in a study of T cells after yellow fever vaccination. TCRdb re-called the 5' RACE reads through MiXCR, storing one row per CDR3 protein. The sample records hundreds of thousands of distinct CDR3 sequences, over 9% being singletons. The material was PBMCs, obtained on the day of the yellow fever booster vaccination. These receptors were collected from a man aged 25 to 40 who received the YFV17D yellow fever vaccine.

This clonotype was counted between two and nine times. The J gene is TRBJ1-2, the V gene TRBV15; 11 positions agree with TRBD1. The CDR3 totals 18 residues. Germline CDR1 LNHNV, CDR2 YYDKDF (reference sequence). The J segment lost 4 bases and the V segment lost 0 bases, leaving 10 bases of the junction unmatched. Here the CDR3 DNA reads TGTGCCACCAGCAGAGATCTTCCCGGGACAGGGGGAGGCTATGGCTACACCTTC. It yields the protein CATSRDLPGTGGGYGYTF.

This clonotype was recorded many times. The chain uses TRBV5-1 and TRBJ2-3; TRBD2 agrees at 8 bases. The CDR3 contains 15 residues. CDR1 and CDR2 from the germline V gene are SGHRS and YFSETQ. With 4 bases clipped from V and 1 base from J, the junction kept 5 bases outside the gene matches. The CDR3 spells CASSRVLAGTDTQYF. In nucleotides, the CDR3 is TGCGCCAGCAGCCGTGTACTAGCGGGCACAGATACGCAGTATTTT.

This clonotype was counted many times. J is TRBJ1-1 and V is TRBV7-8; the D gene is possibly TRBD1 (6 bases). Germline V CDR1 and CDR2: SGHVS, FQNEAQ. The CDR3 sequence is 15 residues long. V was clipped by 3 bases and J by 5 bases, with 16 bases between them. CDR3 in amino acids: CASSFYGGGGTEAFF. The CDR3 coding sequence is TGTGCCAGCAGCTTTTATGGGGGCGGGGGGACTGAAGCTTTCTTT.

This clonotype has at least ten counts. The gene calls are TRBV6-2 or TRBV6-3 and TRBJ2-7; the match to TRBD2 covers 9 bases. CDR1 and CDR2 (germline): MNHEY, SVGEGT. The CDR3 has 14 amino acids. The ends lost 7 bases at V and 6 bases at J; junction bases unmatched: 10. CDR3 in DNA: TGTGCCAGCAACGTAGCGGGAGACTTTAGCGAGCAGTACTTC. Amino acid sequence: CASNVAGDFSEQYF.

The chain has TRBV5-8 and TRBJ2-3; 8 bases match TRBD2. The CDR3 is made up of 17 amino acids. In germline, CDR1 is SGHTS, CDR2 YDEGEE. V shed 5 bases and J 0 bases; nucleotides not matched to a gene: 11. CDR3 sequence (DNA): TGTGCCAGCAGGCTTGGAGTTAGCGGGACAAGCACAGATACGCAGTATTTT. This encodes CASRLGVSGTSTDTQYF.

This chain connects TRBV25-1 to TRBJ2-1; TRBD2 aligns across 13 bases. Germline assignment: CDR1 MGHDK and CDR2 SYGVNS. The ends lost 5 bases at V and 9 bases at J; junction bases unmatched: 4. The CDR3 runs to 14 residues. The CDR3, as DNA: TGTGCCAGCAGTCTTCGACTAGCGGGAGGTGAGCAGTTCTTC. Protein: CASSLRLAGGEQFF.

The gene calls are TRBV5-1 and TRBJ2-1, with D tentatively TRBD2 (6 bases). The CDR3 totals 14 residues. CDR1 SGHRS and CDR2 YFSETQ come from the germline V gene. The V end lost 4 bases, the J end lost 4 bases, and 12 bases lay between the germline ends. CDR3 in amino acids: CASSEGLEYNEQFF. In DNA form, the CDR3 reads TGCGCCAGCAGCGAGGGACTGGAGTACAATGAGCAGTTCTTC.

To note about this clonotype: This may be a read error: a much more frequent sequence differs by one nucleotide. This rearrangement joins TRBV15 to TRBJ2-7; 7 bases align to TRBD2. The CDR3 is made up of 14 amino acids. Germline-derived CDR1 and CDR2 are LNHNV and YYDKDF (reference sequence). The trim removed 7 bases at V and 1 base at J, leaving 7 bases unmatched. The CDR3 here is CATKRRENSYEQYF. As DNA, the CDR3 is TGTGCCACCAAAAGGCGGGAGAATTCCTACGAGCAGTACTTC.

This clonotype was found many times. The chain links TRBV4-3 to TRBJ1-1, with D unclear. This CDR3 is 15 amino acids long. Germline lookup yields CDR1 LGHNA and CDR2 YSLEER. V shed 4 bases and J shed 5 bases, with 17 bases lying between them. In DNA, the CDR3 is TGCGCCAGCAGCCCCGGGGTGAGCATAAGGACTGAAGCTTTCTTT. Translating gives CASSPGVSIRTEAFF.

This clonotype was seen a few times. The chain couples TRBV4-3 to TRBJ2-3; D gene unclear. The CDR3 extends over 14 amino acids. Germline loops: CDR1 LGHNA, CDR2 YSLEER. The V end lost 0 bases, the J end lost 0 bases, and 4 bases lay between the germline ends. DNA for the CDR3: TGCGCCAGCAGCCAAGACGGGAGCACAGATACGCAGTATTTT. This translates into CASSQDGSTDTQYF.

About this clonotype: The conserved phenylalanine or tryptophan normally closing the CDR3 is absent here, so this likely arose from a read error. This chain uses TRBV2 with TRBJ2-5; the match to TRBD1 covers 7 bases. This CDR3 region has 13 residues. V lost 5 bases and J lost 6; bases outside the gene matches: 6. CDR1 SNHLY and CDR2 FYNNEI come from the germline V gene. In nucleotides, the CDR3 is TGTGCCAGCAGTATAGACAGGGATAAGACCCAGTACTAC. Residues: CASSIDRDKTQYY.

There are a few counts of this clonotype. The rearrangement uses TRBV6-6 and TRBJ2-3, with D perhaps matching TRBD2 (6 bases). The ends were cut back, 6 bases at V and 4 bases at J, with 11 bases in the middle. From germline, CDR1 is MNHNY and CDR2 SVGAGI (reference sequence). This CDR3 has 13 residues. The CDR3 bases are TGTGCCAGCAGGGGGGGAAGGGCAGATACGCAGTATTTT. Protein: CASRGGRADTQYF.

The V and J genes are TRBV19 and TRBJ2-1, with TRBD1 as a possible D gene (5 bases). The CDR3 is 16 amino acids. Germline CDR1 and CDR2: LNHDA and SQIVND (reference sequence). The ends were cut back, 3 bases at V and 5 bases at J, with 17 bases in the middle. The CDR3 protein is CASSMLRTRANNEQFF. The DNA of the CDR3 is TGTGCCAGTAGTATGTTGAGGACAAGGGCGAACAATGAGCAGTTCTTC.

This sequence joins TRBV6-1 and TRBJ2-7; 8 bases match TRBD1. CDR3 length: 15 residues. The germline gives CDR1 MNHNS, CDR2 SASEGT. V dropped 5 bases and J dropped 0; count of bases not matched to a gene: 6. In nucleotides, the CDR3 is TGTGCCAGCAGTCTCGGACAGGGATACTCCTACGAGCAGTACTTC. It is translated as CASSLGQGYSYEQYF.

This chain connects TRBV10-3 to TRBJ2-7; TRBD2 agrees at 7 bases. The CDR3 sequence is 14 residues long. The V segment lost 6 bases and the J segment 3 bases; nucleotides outside the gene matches: 8. Germline V gives CDR1 ENHRY, CDR2 SYGVKD. CDR3 protein: CAIRQAGERYEQYF. The CDR3 nucleotides read TGTGCCATCAGGCAGGCGGGAGAACGCTACGAGCAGTACTTC.

This clonotype occurred a few times. This chain connects TRBV2 to TRBJ2-4, with 11 bases aligning to TRBD1. With 6 bases clipped from V and 7 bases from J, the junction kept 5 bases outside the gene matches. CDR1 is SNHLY, CDR2 FYNNEI, per germline. The CDR3 consists of 14 residues. CDR3 sequence: CASSGTGGRNIQYF. CDR3 nucleotides: TGTGCCAGCAGCGGGACAGGGGGTAGGAACATTCAGTACTTC.

This clonotype was seen a few times. The chain is built from TRBV7-9 and TRBJ1-2, with D unclear. The V gene's germline CDR1 is SEHNR and CDR2 FQNEAQ (reference sequence). The CDR3 runs to 12 residues. V shed 2 bases and J shed 6 bases, with 7 bases lying between them. The CDR3 reads CASSLTRDGYTF. As DNA, the CDR3 is TGTGCCAGCAGCTTAACACGGGATGGCTACACCTTC.

The chain couples TRBV20-1 to TRBJ1-2; D is uncertain. Germline V lookup: CDR1 DFQATT, CDR2 SNEGSKA (reference sequence). The CDR3 covers 12 residues. Trimming stripped 6 bases from V and 10 bases from J, with 18 bases between. The chain's CDR3 is CSADSGRFSYTF. In DNA form, the CDR3 reads TGCAGTGCCGATTCGGGCCGATTTTCCTACACCTTC.

This chain connects TRBV6-6 to TRBJ1-2, with a tentative D call TRBD1 (5 bases). The CDR3 loop spans 12 amino acids. Trimming cost V 8 bases and J 9 bases, with 16 bases left between them. The germline V gene encodes CDR1 MNHNY and CDR2 SVGAGI (reference sequence). The CDR3 region has the DNA TGTGCCAGCTCCCGGGACGGCTTCCGCTACACCTTC. Its protein is CASSRDGFRYTF.

This sequence joins TRBV15 and TRBJ1-4; D possibly corresponds to TRBD1 (5 bases). The CDR3 is 14 residues long. The germline V gene encodes CDR1 LNHNV and CDR2 YYDKDF (reference sequence). The ends were cut back, 0 bases at V and 7 bases at J, with 9 bases in the middle. CDR3 protein: CATSRDFQGEKLFF. The CDR3, as DNA: TGTGCCACCAGCAGAGATTTTCAGGGTGAAAAACTGTTTTTT.

The chain links TRBV7-8 to TRBJ2-2; 7 positions agree with TRBD2. With V trimmed by 7 bases and J by 1 base, 9 bases remained unmatched. The CDR3 loop spans 16 amino acids. CDR1 is SGHVS and CDR2 is FQNEAQ in the germline V gene. This CDR3 is CASTPRASGNTGELFF. CDR3 DNA sequence: TGTGCCAGCACCCCTAGGGCTAGCGGGAACACCGGGGAGCTGTTTTTT.

This clonotype was picked up a small number of times. The chain combines TRBV20-1 with TRBJ1-1; unclear D gene. This CDR3 contains 14 residues. Looked up from germline, CDR1 is DFQATT and CDR2 is SNEGSKA (reference sequence). V lost 0 bases, J lost 1 base, and 9 bases lay in between. The CDR3 here is CSARELGGNTEAFF. The CDR3, as DNA: TGCAGTGCTAGAGAATTGGGCGGGAACACTGAAGCTTTCTTT.

This clonotype was observed at least ten times. The J gene is TRBJ2-3, the V gene TRBV4-3, with a possible D match to TRBD1 (6 bases). The germline V gene has CDR1 LGHNA and CDR2 YSLEER. V was cut by 9 bases and J by 0 bases, with 25 bases left in between. The CDR3 runs 18 residues. CDR3 sequence: CARADGGPGVFSTDTQYF. CDR3 DNA sequence: TGCGCCAGAGCGGACGGCGGACCAGGGGTGTTTAGCACAGATACGCAGTATTTT.

The chain has TRBV6-1 and TRBJ1-1; no firm D call. CDR3 size: 13 residues. Trimming shortened V by 4 bases and J by 4 bases, and 10 bases separated the two germline ends. Germline V gene lookup returns CDR1 MNHNS and CDR2 SASEGT. DNA for the CDR3: TGTGCCAGCAGTGTTGGATCGTCCACTGAAGCTTTCTTT. Translated, it gives CASSVGSSTEAFF.

This sequence joins TRBV28 and TRBJ2-2; D uncertain. Trimming took off 3 bases at V and 4 bases at J, with 15 bases between the two ends. The CDR3 loop spans 16 amino acids. The germline CDR1 and CDR2 sequences are MDHEN and SYDVKM. The CDR3 reads CASSFGLGRGTGELFF. CDR3 in DNA: TGTGCCAGCAGTTTTGGCTTGGGCCGTGGCACCGGGGAGCTGTTTTTT.

This clonotype was seen a single time. The J gene is TRBJ1-2, the V gene TRBV20-1; the match to TRBD1 covers 10 bases. The CDR3 contains 14 residues. Germline V gene data show CDR1 as DFQATT and CDR2 as SNEGSKA (reference sequence). J lost 5 bases, V lost 3 bases, and 6 bases had no gene match. CDR3 in DNA: TGCAGTGCTAGTGATCCGGGACAGGGGTATGGCTACACCTTC. It codes for CSASDPGQGYGYTF.

This clonotype has only a few counts. The chain has TRBV5-1 and TRBJ1-4; weak D call: TRBD1 (6 bases). Germline V gene sequence: CDR1 SGHRS, CDR2 YFSETQ. The V end was cut by 0 bases, the J end by 8 bases, with 14 bases between. The length of the CDR3 is 15 residues. In DNA form, the CDR3 reads TGCGCCAGCAGCTTGGACAGGGCGGTTAGAGAAAAACTGTTTTTT. It specifies CASSLDRAVREKLFF.